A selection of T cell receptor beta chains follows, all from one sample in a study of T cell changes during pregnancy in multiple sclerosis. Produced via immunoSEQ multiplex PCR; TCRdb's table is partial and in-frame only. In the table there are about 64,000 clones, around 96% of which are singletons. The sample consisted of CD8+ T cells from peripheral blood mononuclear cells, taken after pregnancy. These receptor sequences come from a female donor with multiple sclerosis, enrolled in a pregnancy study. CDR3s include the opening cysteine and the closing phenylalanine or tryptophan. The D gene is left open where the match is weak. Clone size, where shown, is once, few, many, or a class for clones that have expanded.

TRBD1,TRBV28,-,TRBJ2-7,CASSFLTGYSYEQYF,TGTGCCAGCAGTTTTTTGACAGGGTACTCCTACGAGCAGTACTTC
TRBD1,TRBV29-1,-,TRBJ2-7,CSVEVRQGQLGSYEQYF,TGCAGCGTTGAAGTTAGACAGGGACAGTTGGGCTCCTACGAGCAGTACTTC
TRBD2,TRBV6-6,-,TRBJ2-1,CASSTLSGSYNEQFF,TGTGCCAGCAGTACACTTAGCGGGAGCTACAATGAGCAGTTCTTC
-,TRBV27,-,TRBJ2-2,CASSFPDTGELFF,TGTGCCAGCAGTTTCCCAGACACCGGGGAGCTGTTTTTT
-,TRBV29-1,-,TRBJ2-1,CSVGDSPSLEQFF,TGCAGCGTTGGGGACTCCCCCTCGCTTGAGCAGTTCTTC
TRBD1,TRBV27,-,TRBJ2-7,CASSYTGGGYEQYF,TGTGCCAGCAGTTATACAGGGGGCGGCTACGAGCAGTACTTC
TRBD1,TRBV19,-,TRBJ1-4,CASRRRRMGQEATNEKLFF,TGTGCCAGTAGAAGGAGGCGCATGGGACAGGAAGCAACTAATGAAAAACTGTTTTTT
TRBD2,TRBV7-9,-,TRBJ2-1,CASSLRIIGLAGDNEQFF,TGTGCCAGCAGCTTAAGAATTATTGGACTAGCGGGAGACAATGAGCAGTTCTTC
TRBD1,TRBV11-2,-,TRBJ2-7,CASSLGDREYEQYF,TGTGCCAGCAGCTTAGGGGACAGGGAGTACGAGCAGTACTTC
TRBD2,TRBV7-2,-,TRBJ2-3,CASSLVSSGAEYF,TGTGCCAGCAGCTTAGTGTCGAGCGGGGCAGAGTATTTT
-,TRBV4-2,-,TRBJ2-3,CASSPTGAGSTDTQYF,TGTGCCAGCAGCCCCACCGGGGCGGGAAGCACAGATACGCAGTATTTT
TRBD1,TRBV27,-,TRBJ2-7,CASSLRQGYEQYF,TGTGCCAGCAGTTTGAGACAGGGTTACGAGCAGTACTTC
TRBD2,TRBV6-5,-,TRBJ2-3,CASSSGRATDTQYF,TGTGCCAGCAGTAGCGGGAGGGCGACAGATACGCAGTATTTT
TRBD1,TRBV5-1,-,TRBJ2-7,CASAWSVDRGSYEQYF,TGCGCCAGCGCTTGGTCGGTGGACAGGGGCTCCTACGAGCAGTACTTC
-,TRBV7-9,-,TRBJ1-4,CASSTANEKLFF,TGTGCCAGCTCGACAGCGAATGAAAAACTGTTTTTT
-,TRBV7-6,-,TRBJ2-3,CASSERRGSPDTQYF,TGTGCCAGCAGCGAGCGGCGGGGCAGCCCAGATACGCAGTATTTT
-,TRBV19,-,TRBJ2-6,CASSIQDSGANVLTF,TGTGCCAGTTCTATACAGGACTCTGGGGCCAACGTCCTGACTTTC
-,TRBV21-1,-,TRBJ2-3,CASHLAGSSTDTQYF,TGTGCCAGCCATCTAGCGGGATCTAGCACAGATACGCAGTATTTT
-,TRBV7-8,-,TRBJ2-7,CASSLEVSSSYEQYF,TGTGCCAGCAGCTTAGAAGTATCCAGCTCCTACGAGCAGTACTTC
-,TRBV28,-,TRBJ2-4,CASSPLLSSANAKNIQYF,TGTGCCAGCAGTCCCTTGTTAAGTTCAGCGAATGCCAAAAACATTCAGTACTTC
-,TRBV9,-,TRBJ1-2,CASWGGHTYGYTF,TGTGCCAGCTGGGGGGGACATACCTATGGCTACACCTTC
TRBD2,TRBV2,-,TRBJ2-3,CASSGTSGAFADTQYF,TGTGCCAGCAGTGGGACTAGCGGGGCCTTTGCAGATACGCAGTATTTT
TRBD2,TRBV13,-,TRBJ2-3,CASSPRGGGTDTQYF,TGTGCCAGCAGCCCCCGGGGGGGTGGCACAGATACGCAGTATTTT
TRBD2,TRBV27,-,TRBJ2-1,CASGLAGEGEQFF,TGTGCCAGCGGTCTAGCGGGAGAGGGTGAGCAGTTCTTC
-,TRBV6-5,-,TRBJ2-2,CASSYSRGGGELFF,TGTGCCAGCAGTTACTCTCGGGGAGGCGGGGAGCTGTTTTTT
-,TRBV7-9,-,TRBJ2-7,CASQVGQNYEQYF,TGTGCCAGCCAGGTAGGACAGAACTACGAGCAGTACTTC
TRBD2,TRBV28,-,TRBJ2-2,CASSLRETSGSLGGELFF,TGTGCCAGCAGTTTACGAGAGACTAGCGGGAGTCTTGGCGGGGAGCTGTTTTTT
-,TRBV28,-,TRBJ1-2,CASSDRITEGYGYTF,TGTGCCAGCAGTGACAGGATAACCGAAGGATATGGCTACACCTTC
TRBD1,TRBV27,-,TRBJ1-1,CASSWTGSFSYPEAFF,TGTGCCAGCAGTTGGACAGGGTCTTTCTCCTATCCTGAAGCTTTCTTT
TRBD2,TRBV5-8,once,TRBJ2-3,CASSPGGVRADTQYF,TGTGCCAGCAGCCCCGGGGGGGTAAGAGCAGATACGCAGTATTTT
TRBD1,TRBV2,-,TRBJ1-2,CASRPGTEVGYTF,TGTGCCAGCAGGCCCGGGACAGAGGTTGGCTACACCTTC
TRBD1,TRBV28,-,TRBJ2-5,CASRLTGGNQETQYF,TGTGCCAGCAGGCTGACAGGGGGGAATCAAGAGACCCAGTACTTC
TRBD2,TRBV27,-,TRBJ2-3,CASSLVGGRATNTQYF,TGTGCCAGCAGTTTAGTTGGCGGGAGGGCCACAAATACGCAGTATTTT
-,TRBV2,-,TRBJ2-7,CASSEGALYEQYF,TGTGCCAGCAGTGAAGGGGCCCTCTACGAGCAGTACTTC
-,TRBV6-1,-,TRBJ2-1,CASSDPSNYNEQFF,TGTGCCAGCAGTGATCCTAGCAACTACAATGAGCAGTTCTTC